These 9 T cell receptor beta chains were all obtained from the same sample, sequenced in a study of cytomegalovirus exposure and HLA in healthy donors listed by TCRdb under 2017. The library was prepared using the immunoSEQ multiplex PCR assay. For the multiplex PCR, a mixture combining 60 forward primers for TCR Vbeta segments and 13 reverse primers for TCR Jbeta segments was used. TCRdb re-hosts the immuneACCESS table, in-frame sequences only. Its copies lack some clones; in the studies checked, an unresolved V gene accounts for under half of them, and the cause for the rest is not known. The sample contains some 140,000 clones, 65% to 75% of them found a single time. 2.1% of the sample lies in the top ten. The sequencing input was PBMCs. These receptors originate from a man between 25 and 39 years old in good health and CMV-seronegative.

The chain has TRBV5-4 and TRBJ2-7, with a possible D match to TRBD1 (5 bases). Trimming shortened V by 4 bases and J by 0 bases, and 14 bases separated the two germline ends. The germline V gene has CDR1 SGHNT and CDR2 YYREEE (reference sequence). The CDR3 sequence is 15 residues long. CDR3 nucleotides: TGTGCCAGCAGCCCCGGACACACCGACTCCTACGAGCAGTACTTC. Amino acids: CASSPGHTDSYEQYF. The whole variable domain, remainder taken from reference TRBV5-4 and TRBJ2-7, is ETGVTQSPTHLIKTRGQQVTLRCSSQSGHNTVSWYQQALGQGPQFIFQYYREEENGRGNFPPRFSGLQFPNYSSELNVNALELDDSALYLCASSPGHTDSYEQYFGPGTRLTVT.

V is TRBV30 and J is TRBJ1-1; TRBD1 might be the D (6 bases). CDR3 length: 15 amino acids. The V gene lost 1 base and the J gene lost 3 bases, with 15 bases spanning the gap. From germline, CDR1 is GTSNPN and CDR2 SVGIG (reference sequence). CDR3 sequence reads: CAWSGRRGWDTEAFF. CDR3 sequence (DNA): TGTGCCTGGAGTGGCCGTAGGGGGTGGGACACTGAAGCTTTCTTT.

The J gene is TRBJ2-1, the V gene TRBV4-2; 7 bases fit TRBD1. CDR1 and CDR2 from the germline V gene are LGHNA and YNFKEQ. V trimming: 0 bases; J trimming: 4 bases; junction bases outside the gene matches: 9. The CDR3 is made up of 17 amino acids. The CDR3 loop reads CASSQEGTVQEYNEQFF. In nucleotides, the CDR3 is TGTGCCAGCAGCCAAGAAGGGACAGTACAGGAGTACAATGAGCAGTTCTTC.

This chain uses TRBV4-2 with TRBJ1-6; 7 bases fit TRBD1. There are 15 residues in the CDR3. J gave up 8 bases and V 4 bases, and 8 bases lay outside the gene matches. Germline CDR1 is LGHNA and CDR2 is YNFKEQ. CDR3 sequence reads: CASSPFPTGDSPLHF. The CDR3 DNA sequence: TGTGCCAGCAGCCCTTTTCCCACAGGGGATTCACCCCTCCACTTT.

V gene TRBV18 combines with J gene TRBJ1-2, with a tentative D call TRBD1 (6 bases). Trimming shortened V by 5 bases and J by 3 bases, and 13 bases separated the two germline ends. Germline assignment: CDR1 KGHSH and CDR2 LQKENI. CDR3 length equals 14 residues. The CDR3 sequence is CASSSTGTDYGYTF. Here the CDR3 DNA reads TGTGCCAGCTCATCCACAGGGACGGACTATGGCTACACCTTC.

The gene calls are TRBV13 and TRBJ1-2, with D hard to call. Germline-derived CDR1 and CDR2 are PRHDT and FYEKMQ (reference sequence). V lost 1 base and J 6 bases, leaving 12 bases between the germline ends. The CDR3 is 14 residues long. The CDR3 sequence: CASSLVGDRDGYTF. In nucleotides, the CDR3 is TGTGCCAGCAGCTTAGTGGGAGATAGAGATGGCTACACCTTC. Full variable domain (remainder filled in from reference TRBV13 and TRBJ1-2): AAGVIQSPRHLIKEKRETATLKCYPIPRHDTVYWYQQGPGQDPQFLISFYEKMQSDKGSIPDRFSAQQFSDYHSELNMSSLELGDSALYFCASSLVGDRDGYTFGSGTRLTVV.

The V call is TRBV19, the J call TRBJ1-6, with D hard to call. V lost 2 bases and J lost 10, with 9 bases in between. This CDR3 region has 13 residues. Germline lookup yields CDR1 LNHDA and CDR2 SQIVND (reference sequence). CDR3 DNA sequence: TGTGCCAGTAGTATAACTCTCTTGTCACCCCTCCACTTT. The encoded protein is CASSITLLSPLHF.

The chain is built from TRBV4-1 and TRBJ2-3; 9 nucleotides align to TRBD2. The V segment lost 0 bases and the J segment 5 bases; nucleotides outside the gene matches: 6. This CDR3 contains 16 residues. Germline lookup yields CDR1 MGHRA and CDR2 YSYEKL. CDR3 sequence reads: CASSQEGRGGLDTQYF. The CDR3, as DNA: TGCGCCAGCAGCCAAGAGGGGCGGGGGGGCTTAGATACGCAGTATTTT.

Points on this clone: In the same sample, other DNA sequences code for this CDR3. J is TRBJ1-1 and V is TRBV29-1; D may be TRBD1 (5 bases). V was pared by 5 bases and J by 5 bases, with 15 bases between. The CDR3 sequence is 13 residues long. Germline loops: CDR1 SQVTM, CDR2 ANQGSEA. DNA of the CDR3: TGCAGCGTTCACAGGCCGTACGGGACTGAAGCTTTCTTT. Translation gives CSVHRPYGTEAFF.